A selection of T cell receptor beta chains follows, all from one sample in a study of blood T cells in healthy people across ages. TCRdb re-analysed the 5' RACE reads in MiXCR, keeping a single row per CDR3 protein. The sample holds roughly 930,000 distinct CDR3 sequences; approximately 49% are singletons and the top ten take under 15%. Material: blood. Receptor source: a man aged 30-40 years in good health. CDR3s include the opening cysteine and the closing phenylalanine or tryptophan. The D gene is left open where the match is weak. Rows may omit the clone size; those that give it use once, few, many or a size class.

TRBV3-1	-	TRBJ2-3	-	CASSQNLQATDTQYF	TGTGCCAGCAGCCAAAACCTACAGGCCACAGATACGCAGTATTTT
TRBV6-2/TRBV6-3	-	TRBJ2-7	many	CASSQGTGNSYEQYF	TGTGCCAGCAGTCAAGGGACGGGAAATTCCTACGAGCAGTACTTC
TRBV25-1	-	TRBJ2-7	few	CASSDSPGPEQYF	TGTGCCAGCAGTGACTCTCCAGGGCCCGAGCAGTACTTC
TRBV5-5	-	TRBJ1-2	-	CASSSSRPDVAGGYTF	TGTGCCAGCAGCTCATCGCGACCAGACGTAGCTGGTGGCTACACCTTC
TRBV7-2	-	TRBJ2-2	-	CASSFVPLGSTGELFF	TGTGCCAGCAGCTTTGTGCCTTTAGGGAGCACCGGGGAGCTGTTTTTT
TRBV29-1	-	TRBJ2-2	-	CSARNRTANTGELFF	TGCAGCGCCCGAAACCGGACAGCGAACACCGGGGAGCTGTTTTTT
TRBV5-1	TRBD1	TRBJ1-1	-	CASSEQGSSTEAFF	TGCGCCAGCAGCGAACAGGGGTCCAGCACTGAAGCTTTCTTT
TRBV4-1	TRBD2	TRBJ2-5	-	CASSQGLAGRGEQYF	TGCGCCAGCAGCCAAGGGCTAGCGGGACGAGGGGAGCAGTACTTC
TRBV20-1	-	TRBJ2-5	-	CSARGLRGELGTQEPQYF	TGCAGTGCTAGAGGCCTGCGGGGAGAGCTTGGAACCCAAGAGCCCCAGTACTTC
TRBV7-9	-	TRBJ1-6	-	CASSLDKAPLHF	TGTGCCAGCAGCTTAGACAAGGCACCCCTCCACTTT
TRBV6-6	TRBD2	TRBJ2-7	-	CASSETSGFRYEQYF	TGTGCCAGCAGCGAGACTAGCGGGTTCAGGTACGAGCAGTACTTC
TRBV12-3/TRBV12-4	-	TRBJ1-5	-	CASSLNGGQPQHF	TGTGCCAGCAGTTTAAACGGCGGTCAGCCCCAGCATTTT
TRBV7-3	TRBD1	TRBJ1-2	-	CASSPSGTGGGYTF	TGTGCCAGCAGCCCATCCGGGACAGGGGGTGGCTACACCTTC
TRBV20-1	-	TRBJ2-7	-	CSARAGDVYEQYF	TGCAGTGCTAGGGCAGGCGACGTCTACGAGCAGTACTTC
TRBV3-1	-	TRBJ2-7	-	CASSLSICEQYF	TGTGCCAGCAGCCTCAGTATATGTGAGCAGTACTTC
TRBV24-1	-	TRBJ2-4	few	CATSDCGRYF	TGTGCCACCAGTGATTGTGGACGGTACTTC
TRBV4-2	TRBD2	TRBJ2-3	few	CASSQVGGDSTDTQYF	TGTGCCAGCAGCCAAGTCGGGGGGGATAGCACAGATACGCAGTATTTT
TRBV30	-	TRBJ2-1	few	CAWRSGVDEQFF	TGTGCCTGGAGGTCAGGGGTGGATGAGCAGTTCTTC
TRBV29-1	-	TRBJ2-5	many	CSVDRGQETQYF	TGCAGCGTTGACAGGGGACAAGAGACCCAGTACTTC
TRBV20-1	TRBD1	TRBJ2-4	-	CSASVNYRGTAKNIQYF	TGCAGTGCTAGCGTCAACTACAGGGGTACAGCCAAAAACATTCAGTACTTC
TRBV20-1	-	TRBJ1-2	-	CSARGLPEDGYTF	TGCAGTGCTAGAGGTTTACCGGAAGATGGCTACACCTTC
TRBV5-1	TRBD2	TRBJ2-3	few	CASSEGLAGITDTQYF	TGCGCCAGCAGCGAGGGACTAGCGGGGATTACAGATACGCAGTATTTT
TRBV12-3/TRBV12-4	-	TRBJ2-7	many	CASSFSHEQYF	TGTGCCAGCAGTTTCTCCCACGAGCAGTACTTC
TRBV27	-	TRBJ1-2	-	CASSPGTTLYTF	TGTGCCAGCAGTCCCGGGACTACCCTTTACACCTTC
TRBV4-1	-	TRBJ2-7	-	CASSPLKDTRRDNEQYF	TGCGCCAGCAGCCCTTTAAAGGACACCAGGCGCGACAATGAGCAGTACTTC
TRBV7-2	-	TRBJ1-6	few	CASSSRQFGSPLHF	TGTGCCAGCAGCTCCCGACAGTTTGGGTCACCCCTCCACTTT
TRBV29-1	-	TRBJ2-3	-	CSGGLHTDTQYF	TGCAGCGGCGGACTCCACACAGATACGCAGTATTTT
TRBV28	TRBD1	TRBJ2-7	few	CASSHRGPNEQYF	TGTGCCAGCAGCCACAGGGGTCCCAACGAGCAGTACTTC
TRBV5-6	-	TRBJ1-5	-	CASSTRGGQPQHF	TGTGCCAGCAGCACAAGGGGCGGGCAGCCCCAGCATTTT
TRBV2	-	TRBJ1-2	few	CASSETGGPDSGYTF	TGTGCCAGCAGTGAAACCGGGGGCCCAGATAGCGGCTACACCTTC
TRBV5-4	TRBD1	TRBJ1-5	-	CASSLEGTEQPQHF	TGTGCCAGCAGCTTGGAGGGGACAGAGCAGCCCCAGCATTTT
TRBV12-5	-	TRBJ2-3	-	CASGSFGDLTDTQYF	TGTGCTAGTGGTTCGTTCGGGGACCTCACAGATACGCAGTATTTT
TRBV7-9	-	TRBJ1-5	few	CASSLMEGQPQHF	TGTGCCAGCAGCTTAATGGAGGGTCAGCCCCAGCATTTT
TRBV7-2	-	TRBJ2-3	many	CASSVFTDTQYF	TGTGCCAGCAGCGTATTCACAGATACGCAGTATTTT
TRBV30	-	TRBJ2-3	-	CAWSVLGRGRDTQYF	TGTGCCTGGAGTGTACTAGGGCGGGGTAGAGATACGCAGTATTTT
TRBV20-1	TRBD1	TRBJ2-7	many	CSARGGQGAYEQYF	TGCAGTGCTAGAGGGGGACAGGGGGCCTACGAGCAGTACTTC
TRBV20-1	-	TRBJ2-3	-	CSAIESTDTQYF	TGCAGTGCTATCGAAAGCACAGATACGCAGTATTTT
TRBV6-5	TRBD1	TRBJ2-7	-	CASAKGDRGYEQYF	TGTGCCAGCGCAAAGGGGGACAGGGGCTACGAGCAGTACTTC
TRBV9	TRBD2	TRBJ2-7	many	CAPRGGADTYEQYF	TGTGCCCCCCGGGGGGGGGCCGATACCTACGAGCAGTACTTC
TRBV11-3	-	TRBJ2-3	-	CASSLAQGPRLDTQYF	TGTGCCAGCAGCTTAGCCCAGGGGCCCCGCCTGGATACGCAGTATTTT
TRBV3-1	-	TRBJ2-5	once	CASSQEAASGGTQYF	TGTGCCAGCAGCCAAGAAGCGGCCTCCGGGGGGACCCAGTACTTC
TRBV3-1	TRBD1	TRBJ1-4	-	CASSPSGTGGIREKLFF	TGTGCCAGCAGCCCTTCCGGGACAGGGGGCATAAGGGAAAAACTGTTTTTT
TRBV20-1	TRBD2	TRBJ2-7	-	CSAPKPSGRPLYEQYF	TGCAGTGCGCCGAAACCTAGCGGCCGTCCGCTCTACGAGCAGTACTTC
TRBV10-3	-	TRBJ1-5	-	CAISASSPNSQPQHF	TGTGCCATCAGTGCCAGTTCCCCTAACAGTCAGCCCCAGCATTTT
TRBV24-1	TRBD2	TRBJ2-5	-	CATSDPPGTSGGPPETQYF	TGTGCCACCAGTGATCCCCCCGGGACTAGCGGGGGACCCCCAGAGACCCAGTACTTC
TRBV7-3	-	TRBJ2-5	-	CASSLQGFPQETQYF	TGTGCCAGCAGCTTACAGGGGTTCCCCCAAGAGACCCAGTACTTC
TRBV20-1	-	TRBJ2-3	few	CSARDDQVIGYTQYF	TGCAGTGCTAGAGATGACCAGGTTATAGGATATACGCAGTATTTT
TRBV28	TRBD1	TRBJ1-2	few	CASRKGQGYGYTF	TGTGCCAGCAGAAAGGGACAGGGCTATGGCTACACCTTC
TRBV29-1	-	TRBJ1-1	-	CSVAGADTEAFF	TGCAGCGTTGCGGGGGCCGACACTGAAGCTTTCTTT
TRBV7-2	TRBD1	TRBJ1-2	few	CASRKPGTGGYGYTF	TGTGCCAGCAGAAAACCCGGGACAGGGGGCTATGGCTACACCTTC